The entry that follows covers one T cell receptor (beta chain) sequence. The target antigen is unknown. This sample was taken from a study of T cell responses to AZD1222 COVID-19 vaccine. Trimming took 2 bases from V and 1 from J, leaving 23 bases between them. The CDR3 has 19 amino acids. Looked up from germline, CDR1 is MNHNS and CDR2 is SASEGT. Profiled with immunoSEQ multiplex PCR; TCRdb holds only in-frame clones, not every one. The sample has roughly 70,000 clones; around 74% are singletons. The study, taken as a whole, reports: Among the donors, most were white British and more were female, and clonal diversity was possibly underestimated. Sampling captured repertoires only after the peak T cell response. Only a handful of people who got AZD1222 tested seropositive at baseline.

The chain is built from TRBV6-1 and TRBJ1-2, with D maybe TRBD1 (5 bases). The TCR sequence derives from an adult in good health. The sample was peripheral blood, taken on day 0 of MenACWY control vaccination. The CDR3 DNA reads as TGTGCCAGCAGTGAAAACGTGGGGCACGGGAGGGTTGTTAACTATGGCTACACCTTC. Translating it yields CASSENVGHGRVVNYGYTF.